This TCR beta chain was sequenced in a study of blood T cell repertoires in COVID-19. Study-wide background: Specimens from acute and convalescent COVID-19 originated in the United States, Italy and Spain. T cells, B-cell-depleted T cells, or PBMCs provided the cDNA or gDNA that served as material.

Sequencing was performed with immunoSEQ multiplex PCR; in TCRdb, only in-frame clones are kept and a portion is missing. Altogether 300,000 to 400,000 clones are present, approximately 85% being singletons, with the ten largest covering roughly 7%. This clone was found a few times. V was cut by 9 bases and J by 8 bases, with 16 bases left in between. CDR3 length: 13 residues. Germline CDR1 reads LNHDA; CDR2 reads SQIVND (reference sequence). The TCR comes from a human donor in a cohort sampled during active COVID-19. Material for sequencing was peripheral blood. The chain carries TRBV19 and TRBJ1-4; the D gene is possibly TRBD1 (6 bases). The CDR3 DNA reads as TGTGCCAGCAATATTCCGGGACAAGAAAAACTGTTTTTT. Translating gives CASNIPGQEKLFF. Full variable domain (remainder filled in from reference TRBV19 and TRBJ1-4): DGGITQSPKYLFRKEGQNVTLSCEQNLNHDAMYWYRQDPGQGLRLIYYSQIVNDFQKGDIAEGYSVSREKKESFPLTVTSAQKNPTAFYLCASNIPGQEKLFFGSGTQLSVL.